This T cell receptor beta chain came from a study of blood T cell repertoires in COVID-19. Study-level background: The origin of the acute and convalescent COVID-19 samples was the United States, Italy and Spain. The cDNA or gDNA used as material had been derived from T cells, B-cell-depleted T cells, or PBMCs.

Original processing notes: Amplified reference gene primers provided the basis for estimating nucleated cell counts. Produced via immunoSEQ multiplex PCR; TCRdb's table is partial and in-frame only. V, J and clone size were drawn from that table, and D and trimming were deduced from the DNA. This sample yields a few hundred thousand clones, of which about 85% are seen a single time; roughly 3.6% belongs to the top ten. This clone was counted ten times or more. The sample carries other DNA sequences with the same CDR3. V lost 4 bases and J lost 5; bases outside the gene matches: 8. The CDR3 covers 15 residues. Germline V gene sequence: CDR1 SGHRS, CDR2 YFSETQ.

The sequenced sample was peripheral blood. The chain uses TRBV5-1 and TRBJ1-4; 7 bases fit TRBD1. This receptor was identified in a woman younger than 30 with acute or convalescent COVID-19. CDR3 region: CASSRGDSLNEKLFF. The CDR3 coding sequence is TGCGCCAGCAGCAGGGGGGACAGCTTAAATGAAAAACTGTTTTTT. Full variable domain (rest looked up from reference TRBV5-1 and TRBJ1-4): KAGVTQTPRYLIKTRGQQVTLSCSPISGHRSVSWYQQTPGQGLQFLFEYFSETQRNKGNFPGRFSGRQFSNSRSEMNVSTLELGDSALYLCASSRGDSLNEKLFFGSGTQLSVL.